This record covers a single TCR beta chain. These data belong to a study of OX40 agonist ivuxolimab in advanced cancers. About the research overall: Aged roughly 20 to 85 with a mean of approximately 60 years, they were less than 90% male. Three patients, one with hepatocellular carcinoma and two with cutaneous melanoma, responded partially.

Repertoires were generated with immunoSEQ multiplex PCR, while TCRdb's copy carries only in-frame clones and drops some. Of 70,000 to 100,000 clones detected, over 80% appear once; the ten largest clones hold 7.4%. This clonotype was obtained from an adult with an advanced solid tumor such as melanoma, head and neck, liver or kidney cancer. The source material was CD4+ or CD8+ T cells sorted from blood, sampled in a trial of the OX40 agonist ivuxolimab.

DNA for the CDR3: TGTGCCAGCAGCTTAGAGGGACAGGGAGGCACTGAAGCTTTCTTT. It specifies CASSLEGQGGTEAFF. The chain has TRBV7-9 and TRBJ1-1; 9 bases fit TRBD1. CDR1 is SEHNR and CDR2 is FQNEAQ in the germline V gene (reference sequence). The CDR3 loop spans 15 amino acids. Germline trimming cut 1 base from V and 4 bases from J; bases unmatched to any gene: 4.